Shown below are 6 T cell receptor beta chains from a single sample sequenced in a study of PD-1 blockade in classical Hodgkin lymphoma. There was relapse after autologous stem cell transplantation in every patient, and there was variation in brentuximab vedotin exposure. Using immunoSEQ multiplex PCR, the repertoire was profiled, and TCRdb retains in-frame clones only, with some absent. Of fewer than 20,000 clones listed, approximately 80% are singletons. The specimen comprised peripheral blood mononuclear cells (PBMCs), sampled before the second cycle of nivolumab. These receptor sequences come from a human donor with classical Hodgkin lymphoma.

This clone was seen a single time. The CDR3 reads CASSASPGTGAEQYF. The CDR3 DNA is TGTGCCAGCAGCGCAAGTCCCGGGACAGGGGCCGAGCAGTACTTC. The V and J genes are TRBV11-3 and TRBJ2-7, with 10 bases matching TRBD1. V dropped 5 bases and J dropped 6; count of bases not matched to a gene: 10. This CDR3 comprises 15 residues. The germline gives CDR1 SGHNT, CDR2 YENEEA.

This clone was observed a single time. The chain recombines TRBV7-2 with TRBJ2-2; D unclear. Germline V lookup: CDR1 SGHTA, CDR2 FQGNSA. V shed 5 bases and J shed 3 bases, with 4 bases lying between them. The CDR3 spans 12 residues. In nucleotides, the CDR3 is TGTGCCAGCAGCCCCGACACCGGGGAGCTGTTTTTT. It codes for CASSPDTGELFF. Full variable domain (remainder filled in from reference TRBV7-2 and TRBJ2-2): GAGVSQSPSNKVTEKGKDVELRCDPISGHTALYWYRQSLGQGLEFLIYFQGNSAPDKSGLPSDRFSAERTGGSVSTLTIQRTQQEDSAVYLCASSPDTGELFFGEGSRLTVL.

The CDR3 nucleotides read TGCGCCAGCAGTGACCCGGCACAGGGGGCAAGCACAGATACGCAGTATTTT. Amino acid sequence: CASSDPAQGASTDTQYF. The rearrangement links TRBV10-1 to TRBJ2-3, with TRBD1 identical over 9 bases. This CDR3 has 17 amino acids. Germline V lookup: CDR1 WNHNN, CDR2 SYGVQD (reference sequence). The V gene end was trimmed by 3 bases and the J gene end by 0 bases; junction bases not matched to a gene: 7.

The rearrangement links TRBV9 to TRBJ2-5, with D tentatively TRBD2 (6 bases). Trimming took off 0 bases at V and 4 bases at J, with 7 bases between the two ends. The germline V gene has CDR1 SGDLS and CDR2 YYNGEE. There are 13 residues in the CDR3. In DNA form, the CDR3 reads TGTGCCAGCAGCGTAGGGAGGGTAGAGACCCAGTACTTC. It translates to CASSVGRVETQYF.

In the case of this clone: An end of the junction differs from the germline gene, which may be a read error. The J gene is TRBJ2-7, the V gene TRBV5-1; 9 bases are shared with TRBD2. CDR3 size: 15 residues. Germline V CDR1 and CDR2: SGHRS, YFSETQ. CDR3 amino acids: CASSLVAGAGYEQYF. The CDR3 DNA reads TGTGCCAGCAGCTTGGTAGCGGGGGCAGGCTACGAGCAGTACTTC.

This chain connects TRBV7-3 to TRBJ2-3; 7 bases are a match to TRBD1. V was clipped by 5 bases and J by 5 bases; unmatched bases: 16. Germline CDR1 reads SGHTA; CDR2 reads FQGTGA. The CDR3 is 17 amino acids. CDR3 sequence: CASSHRPIGGYGDTQYF. The CDR3 region has the DNA TGTGCCAGCAGCCACCGCCCGATAGGGGGCTATGGAGATACGCAGTATTTT.